The sequence of this TCR beta chain was determined in a study of T cells in Graves' hyperthyroidism and ophthalmopathy. This CDR3 is built from 13 residues. Deletions cut 7 bases from V and 0 bases from J, with 13 bases between. From germline, CDR1 is DFQATT and CDR2 SNEGSKA (reference sequence). Template material for amplifying TCR beta CDR3 regions consisted of RNA transcripts. Carried out on the TCR CDR3, a first-round RT-PCR used the HTBI primer set. TCRdb re-analysed the multiplex PCR reads in MiXCR, keeping a single row per CDR3 protein. Here the sample spans more than 300,000 distinct CDR3 sequences, approximately 15% being singletons. Diagnosis of hyperthyroidism was new in patients aged 18 to 65, and its duration was under 2 months. Investigators excluded patients with uncontrolled infection, other autoimmune disease, pregnancy or lactation. The study based diagnoses on clinical symptoms, serum thyroxine and TRAb, thyroid ultrasound and orbital computed tomography.

This clonotype has only a few counts. The material sequenced was blood. The chain joins TRBV20-1 to TRBJ2-7, with D hard to call. This TCR was recovered from a woman aged 55 to 70 with Graves' hyperthyroidism. The CDR3 loop reads CSVPRSTSYEQYF. The CDR3 DNA reads TGCAGTGTTCCCAGGTCCACCTCCTACGAGCAGTACTTC.